This T cell receptor beta chain was profiled in a study of T cell clonality in common variable immunodeficiency. Concerning this clone itself: The read ends 3 residues early relative to the CDR3; the germline J gene fills the gap.

The CDR3 is 14 residues long. Germline CDR1 reads MRHNA; CDR2 reads SNTAGT. V was shortened by 3 bases and J by 6 bases, with 15 bases between the two germline ends. Control and CVID samples contributed equal amounts of genomic DNA. Produced via immunoSEQ multiplex PCR; TCRdb's table is partial and in-frame only. Listed for the sample are 40,000 to 50,000 clones, none seen a single time. The chain uses TRBV6-4 and TRBJ2-7, with unresolved D. Material: peripheral blood mononuclear cells. This clonotype originated in a person aged 18-70 years in good health. CDR3 DNA (partial): TGTGCCAGCAGTGAGACGACTGAATCGCCCGAG. This encodes CASSETTESPE. In full, the CDR3 is CASSETTESPEQYF.